A selection of T cell receptor beta chains follows, all from one sample in a study of regulatory T cells in long-lasting Graves disease. From the multiplex PCR reads, TCRdb called clonotypes with MiXCR, one entry per CDR3 protein. Among approximately 400,000 distinct CDR3 sequences listed, 15% were seen once. These data are also associated with another study on T cells in Graves' hyperthyroidism and ophthalmopathy.

Material: peripheral blood mononuclear cells (PBMCs), obtained at new diagnosis, from a patient treated with antithyroid drugs. Source of these receptors: a woman in her thirties with Graves disease. The CDR3 runs from the conserved cysteine through the conserved F or W. A D gene is named only where the DNA matches it firmly. Size values are once, few and many counts, or a class for expanded clones, and some rows have none.

size	J	D	V	DNA	CDR3
.	TRBJ2-7	.	TRBV30	TGTGCCTGGAGTGAGGGTATGGAGCAGTACTTC	CAWSEGMEQYF
.	TRBJ2-5	.	TRBV19	TGTGCCAGTTCCCAGACTAGTCAAGAGACCCAGTACTTC	CASSQTSQETQYF
many	TRBJ2-5	.	TRBV3-1	TGTGCCAGCAGCCAAGATGAGCAGGGTGGAGAGACCCAGTACTTC	CASSQDEQGGETQYF
few	TRBJ2-1	.	TRBV19	TGTGCCAGTAGTATAGGTTCTGGCCCCAATGAGCAGTTCTTC	CASSIGSGPNEQFF
few	TRBJ2-4	TRBD2	TRBV9	TGTGCCAGCAGCCTCGCGGGGGGGAAAAACATTCAGTACTTC	CASSLAGGKNIQYF
many	TRBJ2-3	.	TRBV7-8	TGTGCCAGCAGCCCTTCAATCAGCGGAAGCACAGATACGCAGTATTTT	CASSPSISGSTDTQYF
few	TRBJ2-5	TRBD2	TRBV7-2	TGTGCCAGCAGCTTTCAACCGGGACTAGCGGGAGAAGAGACCCAGTACTTC	CASSFQPGLAGEETQYF
many	TRBJ1-1	.	TRBV9	TGTGCCAGCAGCGTAGCTAAGGATCCCGAGGCCGCGGACACTGAAGCTTTCTTT	CASSVAKDPEAADTEAFF
many	TRBJ2-7	TRBD2	TRBV28	TGTGCCAGCAGCTACGGACTAGCGAGCTCCTACGAGCAGTACTTC	CASSYGLASSYEQYF
few	TRBJ2-1	TRBD1	TRBV7-9	TGTGCCAGCAGCTCCCGGGACAGGGCTTTGGCTGAGCAGTTCTTC	CASSSRDRALAEQFF
many	TRBJ2-1	.	TRBV13	TGTGCCAGCAGCCCCTCGGATAGCGGCAATGAGCAGTTCTTC	CASSPSDSGNEQFF
.	TRBJ1-2	.	TRBV14	TGTGCCAGCAGCCAAGATCCCTACGGAGGGCATGGCTACACCTTC	CASSQDPYGGHGYTF
many	TRBJ2-7	.	TRBV30	TGTGCCTGGGGGACCGGACCCTACGAGCAGTACTTC	CAWGTGPYEQYF
.	TRBJ1-5	.	TRBV15	TGTGCCACCAGCAATTCCATCGGGGCGAATCAGCCCCAGCATTTT	CATSNSIGANQPQHF
.	TRBJ2-1	.	TRBV29-1	TGCAGCGCGGGACAGGTCGGGGGGGATGAGCAGTTCTTC	CSAGQVGGDEQFF
.	TRBJ1-2	.	TRBV29-1	TGCAGCGTTGAAACTATGGCAGAGCCCTATGGCTACACCTTC	CSVETMAEPYGYTF
.	TRBJ1-2	.	TRBV29-1	TGCAGCGTTGAGGCCAGGAGCTTTGGGATTAACTATGGCTACACCTTC	CSVEARSFGINYGYTF
many	TRBJ2-7	.	TRBV6-1	TGTGCCAGCCTTCCCCCGCAGCCTTCCTACGAGCAGTACTTC	CASLPPQPSYEQYF
few	TRBJ1-1	.	TRBV20-1	TGCAGTGCGTCGGAGGACACTGAAGCTTTCTTT	CSASEDTEAFF
.	TRBJ2-2	.	TRBV12-3/TRBV12-4	TGTGCCAGCAGTCCCCCCATCATTTTCACCGGGGAGCTGTTTTTT	CASSPPIIFTGELFF
.	TRBJ2-1	TRBD2	TRBV3-1	TGTGCCAGCAGCCTTTATGCGGGAGTAGCTTACAATGAGCAGTTCTTC	CASSLYAGVAYNEQFF
many	TRBJ2-5	TRBD1	TRBV20-1	TGCAGTGCAGGGACAGGGGGTGGTCGAGAGACCCAGTACTTC	CSAGTGGGRETQYF
many	TRBJ2-2	.	TRBV28	TGTGCCATCAACACTTTGAACACCGGGGAGCTGTTTTTT	CAINTLNTGELFF
many	TRBJ2-5	.	TRBV2	TGTGCCAGCAGTGAAGTCACGGAGCAGGAGACCCAGTACTTC	CASSEVTEQETQYF
many	TRBJ2-7	.	TRBV18	TGTGCCAGCTCACCACCCCCCTGGGACTCCTACGAGCAGTACTTC	CASSPPPWDSYEQYF
.	TRBJ1-5	.	TRBV9	TGTGCCAGCAGCGTAGGAGCAGATCAGCCCCAGCATTTT	CASSVGADQPQHF
.	TRBJ2-7	TRBD2	TRBV7-8	TGTGCCAGCAGCTTAGAGCGGGGGGTTTCCTACGAGCAGTACTTC	CASSLERGVSYEQYF
few	TRBJ1-5	.	TRBV28	TGTGCCAGCAGTACGACCGGTACCCAGCATTTT	CASSTTGTQHF
.	TRBJ2-4	TRBD2	TRBV5-1	TGCGCCAGCAGCTTGCTACTAGCGGGGGGAAGCTCCAAAAACATTCAGTACTTC	CASSLLLAGGSSKNIQYF
many	TRBJ1-2	.	TRBV30	TGTGCCTGGAGTTCGGGGGACTTTTATGGCTACACCTTC	CAWSSGDFYGYTF
.	TRBJ1-2	.	TRBV10-3	TGTGCCATCAGTGACTCAGGACAGAAGAGGGGCTACACCTTC	CAISDSGQKRGYTF
many	TRBJ2-1	.	TRBV6-5	TGTGCCAGCAGTTACTCGACTCAGGGCAGTAGGAATGAGCAGTTCTTC	CASSYSTQGSRNEQFF
few	TRBJ2-3	.	TRBV7-3	TGTGCCAGCAGCTTAAGGGGGACCACAGATACGCAGTATTTT	CASSLRGTTDTQYF
few	TRBJ2-2	TRBD2	TRBV24-1	TGTGCCACCAGTGTAATTTCTGTAGCGGGAGTAGCAAACACCGGGGAGCTGTTTTTT	CATSVISVAGVANTGELFF
many	TRBJ2-7	.	TRBV27	TGTGCCAGCAGTCTCACGAGCTCCTACGAGCAGTACTTC	CASSLTSSYEQYF
many	TRBJ2-3	TRBD1	TRBV11-2	TGTGCCAGCATGAAGGGACAGGGTAGGGATACGCAGTATTTT	CASMKGQGRDTQYF
.	TRBJ1-1	.	TRBV5-6	TGTGCCAGCAGCTTGGTCGGTCCCGTTGAAGCTTTCTTT	CASSLVGPVEAFF
many	TRBJ2-1	.	TRBV20-1	TGCAGTGCTAGAGTAACACGGAATGAGCAGTTCTTC	CSARVTRNEQFF
many	TRBJ1-1	TRBD1	TRBV2	TGTGCCAGCACCTTAACAGGGGGGGAGTCTGAAGCTTTCTTT	CASTLTGGESEAFF
many	TRBJ1-1	TRBD1	TRBV10-3	TGTGCCATCAACGACAGGGTCATGAACACTGAAGCTTTCTTT	CAINDRVMNTEAFF
.	TRBJ2-5	TRBD2	TRBV6-2/TRBV6-3	TGTGCCAGCAGCATAGTAGCGGGAGTGGGGGAGACCCAGTACTTC	CASSIVAGVGETQYF
.	TRBJ2-7	TRBD1	TRBV20-1	TGCAGTGCTAGAGCCGGGACAGGGCCCTACGAGCAGTACTTC	CSARAGTGPYEQYF
.	TRBJ2-5	.	TRBV5-1	TGCGCCAGCAGCTTGATGGGGCAGGGACAAGAGACCCAGTACTTC	CASSLMGQGQETQYF